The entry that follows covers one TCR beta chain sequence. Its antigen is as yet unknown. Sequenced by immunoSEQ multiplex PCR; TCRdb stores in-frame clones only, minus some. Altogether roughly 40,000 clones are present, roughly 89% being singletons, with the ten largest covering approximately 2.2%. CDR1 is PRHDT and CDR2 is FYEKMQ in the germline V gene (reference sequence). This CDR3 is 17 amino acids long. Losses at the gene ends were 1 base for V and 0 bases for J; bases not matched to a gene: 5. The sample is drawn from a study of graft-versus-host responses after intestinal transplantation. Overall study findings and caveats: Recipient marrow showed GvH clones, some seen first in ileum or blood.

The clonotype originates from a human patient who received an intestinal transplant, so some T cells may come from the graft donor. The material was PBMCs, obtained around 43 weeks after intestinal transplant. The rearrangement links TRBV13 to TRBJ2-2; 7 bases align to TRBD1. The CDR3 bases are TGTGCCAGCAGCTTAGTAGACAGGGCAACGAACACCGGGGAGCTGTTTTTT. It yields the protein CASSLVDRATNTGELFF.